This TCR beta chain was captured by sequencing in a study of T cell changes during pregnancy in multiple sclerosis (dated by TCRdb to between 2018 and 2020). Some background on the complete study: In women with multiple sclerosis, the researchers looked at how the T cell repertoire shifted as pregnancy progressed.

Libraries were made using the immunoSEQ multiplex PCR assay. As stored in TCRdb, this immuneACCESS dataset retains in-frame rearrangements with V and J assigned. A fraction of the clones does not appear; measured against another copy, unresolved V genes explain less than half of the discrepancy, and the remainder lacks a known reason. In all, the sample holds around 72,000 clones, and roughly nine tenths of those were seen once. Jointly, the top ten make up about 0.7% of the sample. On this clone itself: Its antigen is unknown. Qualities for individual bases were not recorded, and no much larger clone is one base off.

This specimen consisted of peripheral blood, obtained in the third trimester of pregnancy. This sequence originates from a female donor in good health, enrolled as a control in a pregnancy study.

The DNA reads as follows: TGTGCCAGCACTATACTAGCGGGGTCCTACAATGAGCAGTTCTTC. This sequence encodes CASTILAGSYNEQFF. Rearrangement joined TRBV7-2 to TRBJ2-1; TRBD2 agrees with 10 junctional bases. According to the germline V gene, CDR1 reads SGHTA and CDR2 reads FQGNSA. Trimming takes 7 bases off V and 1 base off J; junction bases not matched to a gene: 4. Including cysteine and phenylalanine, the CDR3 has 15 amino acids. The read is trimmed to its CDR3 DNA, 45 bases read in frame from base 1.